These 26 T cell receptor beta chains originate from one sample sequenced in a study of Ad26.COV2.S vaccination and SARS-CoV-2 variants. Sequencing used immunoSEQ multiplex PCR; TCRdb keeps in-frame clones, though not all of them. The table has some 390,000 clones, 80% to 90% seen once; the top ten hold 3% to 4.5%. Treatment noted: approximately 18 received Ad26.COV2.S at low or high dose, single or two shots; several received placebo; per-sample allocation not given. Following the first vaccine or placebo injection, samples were taken on day 63. Material: peripheral blood, obtained in a trial of Ad26.COV2.S vaccine versus placebo. Every receptor here comes from a person aged 18-60 years who received the Ad26.COV2.S COVID-19 vaccine or a placebo.

The chain joins TRBV10-3 to TRBJ2-7; D might be TRBD2 (7 bases). The CDR3 spans 13 residues. Between the trimmed V and J ends, which lost 8 bases and 4 bases, there was a span of 15 bases. Germline lookup yields CDR1 ENHRY and CDR2 SYGVKD. The DNA of the CDR3 is TGTGCCATCCGGGCGGGGGCTTTGTACGAGCAGTACTTC. Its translation is CAIRAGALYEQYF.

The chain carries TRBV7-9 and TRBJ2-3; D is perhaps TRBD2 (5 bases). Germline V gene lookup returns CDR1 SEHNR and CDR2 FQNEAQ (reference sequence). This CDR3 region has 15 residues. V was trimmed by 5 bases and J by 5 bases, leaving 17 bases between them. CDR3 region: CASSVTRVRGDTQYF. The DNA for the CDR3 is TGTGCCAGCAGCGTAACTAGGGTCCGTGGAGATACGCAGTATTTT.

This clone was seen only once. The chain combines TRBV3-1 (or the pseudogene TRBV3-2) with TRBJ2-5, with TRBD2 identical over 13 bases. The V and J ends lost 4 bases and 5 bases, in that order; junction bases with no gene match: 4. Germline V gene data show CDR1 as LGHDT and CDR2 as YNNKEL (reference sequence). CDR3 length: 15 residues. The chain's CDR3 is CASSRLAGGWETQYF. The CDR3 region has the DNA TGTGCCAGCAGCCGACTAGCGGGGGGCTGGGAGACCCAGTACTTC.

The chain combines TRBV5-4 with TRBJ2-6; D ambiguous. The length of the CDR3 is 14 residues. The V gene lost 0 bases and the J gene lost 2 bases, with 3 bases spanning the gap. CDR1 is SGHNT and CDR2 is YYREEE in the germline V gene (reference sequence). The CDR3 is CASSLGPGANVLTF. CDR3 DNA sequence: TGTGCCAGCAGCTTGGGACCTGGGGCCAACGTCCTGACTTTC.

The V call is TRBV10-2, the J call TRBJ2-3; D not resolved. The CDR3 is 13 residues long. CDR1 is WSHSY, CDR2 SAAADI, per germline. V lost 3 bases to trimming and J lost 1 base, with 5 bases between them. The CDR3 loop is CASSDVGTDTQYF. As DNA, the CDR3 is TGCGCCAGCAGTGATGTGGGCACAGATACGCAGTATTTT.

This clone was counted between two and nine times. The chain has TRBV6-2 or TRBV6-3 and TRBJ1-2; 9 positions match TRBD1. Germline CDR1 is MNHEY and CDR2 is SVGEGT. Trimming at V came to 2 bases and at J to 6 bases, leaving 7 bases not matched to a gene. The CDR3 is 15 amino acids. This chain's CDR3 is CASSYPGQGRNGYTF. CDR3 coding DNA: TGTGCCAGCAGTTACCCCGGACAGGGGAGGAATGGCTACACCTTC.

This chain joins TRBV6-5 and TRBJ1-3, with unresolved D. The CDR3 is made up of 15 amino acids. Per the germline V gene, CDR1 is MNHEY and CDR2 is SVGAGI. Trimming removed 5 bases from V and 2 bases from J, with 13 bases in between. CDR3 nucleotides: TGTGCCAGCAGTCCCGGGGTGTTTACTGGAAACACCATATATTTT. Its translation is CASSPGVFTGNTIYF.

The rearrangement joins TRBV5-4 to TRBJ1-1, with TRBD1 matching over 7 bases. The CDR3 length is 14 residues. Germline V lookup: CDR1 SGHNT, CDR2 YYREEE (reference sequence). Losses at the gene ends were 3 bases for V and 0 bases for J; bases not matched to a gene: 2. CDR3 in amino acids: CASSSGGMNTEAFF. The DNA for the CDR3 is TGTGCCAGCAGCTCAGGGGGGATGAACACTGAAGCTTTCTTT. The whole variable domain, filled in from reference TRBV5-4 and TRBJ1-1, reads ETGVTQSPTHLIKTRGQQVTLRCSSQSGHNTVSWYQQALGQGPQFIFQYYREEENGRGNFPPRFSGLQFPNYSSELNVNALELDDSALYLCASSSGGMNTEAFFGQGTRLTVV.

V is TRBV5-1 and J is TRBJ2-1; either TRBD1 or TRBD2 may supply D (5 bases each). The CDR3 sequence is 14 residues long. Trimming removed 4 bases from V and 4 bases from J, with 12 bases in between. The germline gives CDR1 SGHRS, CDR2 YFSETQ. DNA for the CDR3: TGCGCCAGCAGCGGGGAGACAGTATACAATGAGCAGTTCTTC. Its translation: CASSGETVYNEQFF.

Written as DNA, the CDR3 is TGTGCCAGCAGTTTTTGGGGGAATAATTCACCCCTCCACTTT. It specifies CASSFWGNNSPLHF. This chain joins TRBV27 and TRBJ1-6, with D maybe TRBD1 (5 bases). V shed 3 bases and J shed 5 bases, with 8 bases lying between them. The CDR3 is 14 amino acids. CDR1 and CDR2 from the germline V gene are MNHEY and SMNVEV (reference sequence).

This clone was recorded a few times. The chain has TRBV7-9 and TRBJ2-2, with 12 bases matching TRBD2. The J segment lost 5 bases and the V segment lost 4 bases, leaving 2 bases of the junction unmatched. CDR1 is SEHNR, CDR2 FQNEAQ, per germline (reference sequence). This CDR3 contains 15 residues. The DNA for the CDR3 is TGTGCCAGCAGCTGGACTAGCGGGGATACCGGGGAGCTGTTTTTT. Protein sequence: CASSWTSGDTGELFF.

CDR3 loop: CASSREVSGTGELFF. The CDR3 DNA reads as TGTGCCAGCAGCCGGGAGGTTTCGGGCACCGGGGAGCTGTTTTTT. This rearrangement joins TRBV3-1 (or the pseudogene TRBV3-2) to TRBJ2-2; D possibly corresponds to TRBD2 (6 bases). Germline values: CDR1 LGHDT, CDR2 YNNKEL (reference sequence). The CDR3 consists of 15 residues. Trimming took 4 bases from V and 4 from J, leaving 13 bases between them.

This sequence joins TRBV20-1 and TRBJ2-1, with 9 positions matching TRBD2. This CDR3 comprises 13 residues. The V gene end was trimmed by 3 bases and the J gene end by 9 bases; junction bases not matched to a gene: 6. Germline lookup yields CDR1 DFQATT and CDR2 SNEGSKA (reference sequence). Here the CDR3 DNA reads TGCAGTGCTAGTGGCGGGGGGGCGAGTGAGCAGTTCTTC. Translating gives CSASGGGASEQFF.

V and J are TRBV7-9 and TRBJ2-2; 9 bases are shared with TRBD1. Trimming at V came to 2 bases and at J to 7 bases, leaving 5 bases not matched to a gene. The CDR3 runs 15 residues. The germline CDR1 and CDR2 sequences are SEHNR and FQNEAQ (reference sequence). The CDR3 DNA sequence: TGTGCCAGCAGCTTACGGACAGGGGCGGGCGGGGAGCTGTTTTTT. Translated: CASSLRTGAGGELFF.

The chain recombines TRBV18 with TRBJ2-3; possibly TRBD1 for D (6 bases). The germline CDR1 and CDR2 sequences are KGHSH and LQKENI. Between the trimmed V and J ends, which lost 3 bases and 2 bases, there was a span of 24 bases. The CDR3 loop spans 19 amino acids. The CDR3 loop reads CASSPNREDLRRVTDTQYF. The CDR3 DNA follows: TGTGCCAGCTCACCCAACAGGGAAGATCTTCGAAGGGTCACAGATACGCAGTATTTT.

J is TRBJ2-3 and V is TRBV3-1 (or the pseudogene TRBV3-2); 7 bases fit TRBD2. The CDR3 is made up of 12 amino acids. CDR1 LGHDT and CDR2 YNNKEL come from the germline V gene (reference sequence). V gave up 3 bases and J gave up 11 bases; unmatched junction bases: 5. CDR3 region: CASSQGGKWQYF. For the CDR3, the DNA is TGTGCCAGCAGCCAGGGAGGGAAGTGGCAGTATTTT.

This clone has a single count. The chain combines TRBV5-1 with TRBJ2-6, with 7 bases fitting TRBD1. Trimming cost V 10 bases and J 0 bases; bases outside gene matches: 13. The length of the CDR3 is 17 residues. The germline CDR1 and CDR2 sequences are SGHRS and YFSETQ. CDR3 DNA: TGCGCCTCCCAGGGGGACAGTTTTCTCTCTGGGGCCAACGTCCTGACTTTC. Its translation: CASQGDSFLSGANVLTF.

This sequence joins TRBV6-5 and TRBJ1-2, with 10 nucleotides matching TRBD1. The V gene's germline CDR1 is MNHEY and CDR2 SVGAGI. V lost 6 bases, J lost 4 bases, and 8 bases stayed unmatched. The CDR3 is made up of 15 amino acids. The CDR3 bases are TGTGCCAGCAGGGACGGGACAGGGGCTCCCTATGGCTACACCTTC. Translated: CASRDGTGAPYGYTF.

The rearrangement uses TRBV7-9 and TRBJ2-1, with 7 bases lining up with TRBD2. V lost 2 bases and J lost 0; bases outside the gene matches: 4. Germline V gene lookup returns CDR1 SEHNR and CDR2 FQNEAQ (reference sequence). This CDR3 spans 16 amino acids. The CDR3 DNA reads as TGTGCCAGCAGCTTACGGCGGGGGAGCTCCTACAATGAGCAGTTCTTC. Translation: CASSLRRGSSYNEQFF.

V and J are TRBV29-1 and TRBJ2-5; 8 nucleotides line up with TRBD2. CDR1 and CDR2 from the germline V gene are SQVTM and ANQGSEA. V shed 4 bases, J shed 5 bases, and the junction held 15 bases outside the gene matches. This CDR3 is 16 amino acids long. CDR3 coding DNA: TGCAGCGTTGGCACGACTTGGCGGGGGGTTGGTGAGACCCAGTACTTC. This encodes CSVGTTWRGVGETQYF.

The genes are TRBV14 and TRBJ2-7; D gene uncertain. The CDR3 covers 15 residues. From germline, CDR1 is SGHDN and CDR2 FVKESK. Trimming shortened V by 4 bases and J by 4 bases, and 17 bases separated the two germline ends. CDR3 in amino acids: CASSPQDLSSYEQYF. The CDR3 DNA is TGTGCCAGCAGCCCGCAAGACCTCAGTTCGTACGAGCAGTACTTC.

This chain uses TRBV5-1 with TRBJ2-1; 8 bases agree with TRBD2. This CDR3 contains 14 residues. The V segment lost 5 bases and the J segment 8 bases; nucleotides outside the gene matches: 9. Germline lookup yields CDR1 SGHRS and CDR2 YFSETQ. The CDR3 region has the DNA TGCGCCAGCAGACCGGGACTAGTAAGCGATGAGCAGTTCTTC. Translating gives CASRPGLVSDEQFF.

CDR3 sequence: CSVGLAGGPETQYF. CDR3 nucleotide sequence: TGCAGCGTTGGACTAGCGGGGGGGCCAGAGACCCAGTACTTC. V gene TRBV29-1 combines with J gene TRBJ2-5; 14 bases align to TRBD2. CDR1 SQVTM and CDR2 ANQGSEA come from the germline V gene. Unmatched junction bases numbered 2, after V lost 4 bases and J lost 4 bases. This CDR3 has 14 residues.

The chain is built from TRBV5-8 and TRBJ1-1; no clear D. Trimming removed 2 bases from V and 5 bases from J, with 7 bases in between. The CDR3 loop spans 12 amino acids. The germline gives CDR1 SGHTS, CDR2 YDEGEE. The chain's CDR3 is CASSFGSTEAFF. The CDR3 DNA is TGTGCCAGCAGCTTTGGGAGTACTGAAGCTTTCTTT.

The J gene is TRBJ1-2, the V gene TRBV18; D is undetermined. Germline V gene lookup returns CDR1 KGHSH and CDR2 LQKENI. Between the trimmed V and J ends, which lost 1 base and 6 bases, there was a span of 24 bases. CDR3 length: 18 residues. As DNA, the CDR3 is TGTGCCAGCTCACCACTGAAACGGGGTCGGGTGGACCGTGATGGCTACACCTTC. Translating it yields CASSPLKRGRVDRDGYTF.

Concerning this clone: Other DNA sequences of this sample code for an identical CDR3. This chain joins TRBV11-3 and TRBJ2-5, with 11 bases identical to TRBD2. Germline V lookup: CDR1 SGHNT, CDR2 YENEEA. V lost 6 bases and J lost 3; bases outside the gene matches: 0. CDR3 length: 13 amino acids. For the CDR3, the DNA is TGTGCCAGCAGTAGCGGGGGGGAAGAGACCCAGTACTTC. This translates into CASSSGGEETQYF.